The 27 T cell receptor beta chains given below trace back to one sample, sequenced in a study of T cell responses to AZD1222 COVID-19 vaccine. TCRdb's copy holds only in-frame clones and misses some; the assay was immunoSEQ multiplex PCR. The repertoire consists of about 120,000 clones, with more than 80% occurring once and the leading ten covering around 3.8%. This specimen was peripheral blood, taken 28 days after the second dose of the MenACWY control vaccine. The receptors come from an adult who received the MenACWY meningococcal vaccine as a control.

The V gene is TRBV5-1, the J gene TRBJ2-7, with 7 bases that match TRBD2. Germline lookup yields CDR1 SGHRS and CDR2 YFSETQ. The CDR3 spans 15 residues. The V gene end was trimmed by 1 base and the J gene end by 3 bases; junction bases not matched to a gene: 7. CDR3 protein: CASSLHSGVDYEQYF. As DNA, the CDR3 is TGCGCCAGCAGCTTGCACAGCGGGGTTGACTACGAGCAGTACTTC.

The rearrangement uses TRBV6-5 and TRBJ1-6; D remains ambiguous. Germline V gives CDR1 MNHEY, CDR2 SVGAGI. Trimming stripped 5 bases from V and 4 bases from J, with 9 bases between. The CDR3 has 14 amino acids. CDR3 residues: CASSNREYNSPLHF. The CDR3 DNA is TGTGCCAGCAGTAACCGGGAGTATAATTCACCCCTCCACTTT.

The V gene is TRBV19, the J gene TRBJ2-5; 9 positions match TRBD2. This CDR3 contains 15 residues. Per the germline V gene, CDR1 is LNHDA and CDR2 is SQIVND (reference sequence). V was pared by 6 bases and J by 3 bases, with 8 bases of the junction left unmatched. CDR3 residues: CASRKTSGGEETQYF. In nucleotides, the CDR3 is TGTGCCAGTAGGAAGACTAGCGGCGGAGAAGAGACCCAGTACTTC.

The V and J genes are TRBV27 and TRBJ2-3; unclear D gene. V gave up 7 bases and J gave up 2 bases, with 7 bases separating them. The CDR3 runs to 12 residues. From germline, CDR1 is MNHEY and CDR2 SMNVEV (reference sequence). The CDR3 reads CASIGPTDTQYF. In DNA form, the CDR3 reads TGTGCCAGCATTGGCCCCACAGATACGCAGTATTTT.

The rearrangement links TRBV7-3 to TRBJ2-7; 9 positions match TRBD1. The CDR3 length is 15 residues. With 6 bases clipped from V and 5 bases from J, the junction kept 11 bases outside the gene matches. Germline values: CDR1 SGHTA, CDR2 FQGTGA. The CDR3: CASSQQGTGIHEQYF. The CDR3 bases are TGTGCCAGCAGTCAACAAGGGACAGGGATACACGAGCAGTACTTC. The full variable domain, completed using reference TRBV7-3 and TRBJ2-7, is GAGVSQTPSNKVTEKGKYVELRCDPISGHTALYWYRQSLGQGPEFLIYFQGTGAADDSGLPNDRFFAVRPEGSVSTLKIQRTERGDSAVYLCASSQQGTGIHEQYFGPGTRLTVT.

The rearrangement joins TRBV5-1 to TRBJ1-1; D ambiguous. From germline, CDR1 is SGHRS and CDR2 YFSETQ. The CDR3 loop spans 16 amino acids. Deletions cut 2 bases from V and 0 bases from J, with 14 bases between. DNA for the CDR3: TGCGCCAGCAGCTTTTCAGGTCATATCATGAACACTGAAGCTTTCTTT. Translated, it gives CASSFSGHIMNTEAFF.

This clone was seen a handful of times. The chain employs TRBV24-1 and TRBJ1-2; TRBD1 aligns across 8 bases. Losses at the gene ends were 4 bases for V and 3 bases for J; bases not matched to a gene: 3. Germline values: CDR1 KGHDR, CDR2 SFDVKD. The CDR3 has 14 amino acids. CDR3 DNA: TGTGCCACCAGTGACAGGGACAGGTACTATGGCTACACCTTC. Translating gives CATSDRDRYYGYTF.

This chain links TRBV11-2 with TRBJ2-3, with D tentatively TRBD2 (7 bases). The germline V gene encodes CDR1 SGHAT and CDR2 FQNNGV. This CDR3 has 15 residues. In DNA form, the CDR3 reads TGTGGCGAGCGGGCGGGGGCTCTTAGCACAGATACGCAGTATTTT. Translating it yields CGERAGALSTDTQYF.

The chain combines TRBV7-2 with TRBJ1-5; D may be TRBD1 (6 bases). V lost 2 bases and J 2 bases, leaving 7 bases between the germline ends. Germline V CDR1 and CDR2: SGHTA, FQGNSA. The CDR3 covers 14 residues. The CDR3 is CASSLRGGNQPQHF. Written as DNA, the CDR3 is TGTGCCAGCAGCTTAAGGGGGGGCAATCAGCCCCAGCATTTT.

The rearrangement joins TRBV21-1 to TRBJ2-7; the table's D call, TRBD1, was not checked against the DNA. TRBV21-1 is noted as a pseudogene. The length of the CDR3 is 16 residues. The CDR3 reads CASSKKNAGVIGEQYV. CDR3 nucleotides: TGTGCCAGCAGCAAAAAAAACGCAGGGGTCATAGGCGAGCAGTACGTC.

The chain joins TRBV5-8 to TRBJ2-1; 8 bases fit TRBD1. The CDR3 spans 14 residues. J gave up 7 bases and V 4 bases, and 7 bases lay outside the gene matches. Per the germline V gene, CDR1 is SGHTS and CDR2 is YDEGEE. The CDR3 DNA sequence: TGTGCCAGCAGCGTAGGACAGGGTCTAAATGAGCAGTTCTTC. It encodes CASSVGQGLNEQFF.

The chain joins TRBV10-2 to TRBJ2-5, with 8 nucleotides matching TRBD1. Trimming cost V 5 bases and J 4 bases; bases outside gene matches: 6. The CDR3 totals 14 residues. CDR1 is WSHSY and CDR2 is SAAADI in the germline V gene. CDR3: CASSRRTGTETQYF. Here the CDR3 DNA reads TGCGCCAGCAGTAGAAGGACAGGGACAGAGACCCAGTACTTC.

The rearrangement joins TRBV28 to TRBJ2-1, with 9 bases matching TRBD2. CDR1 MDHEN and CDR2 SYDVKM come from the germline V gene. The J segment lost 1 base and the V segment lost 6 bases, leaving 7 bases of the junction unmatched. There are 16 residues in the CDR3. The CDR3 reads CASSNQAGGSYNEQFF. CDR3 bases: TGTGCCAGCAGCAACCAAGCGGGAGGATCCTACAATGAGCAGTTCTTC.

CDR3 DNA sequence: TGTGCCACCAGGACAGGGGATAGCAATCAGCCCCAGCATTTT. Translated: CATRTGDSNQPQHF. The chain links TRBV15 to TRBJ1-5, with 8 bases aligning to TRBD1. The CDR3 is 14 amino acids. From germline, CDR1 is LNHNV and CDR2 YYDKDF (reference sequence). The ends lost 6 bases at V and 0 bases at J; junction bases unmatched: 1.

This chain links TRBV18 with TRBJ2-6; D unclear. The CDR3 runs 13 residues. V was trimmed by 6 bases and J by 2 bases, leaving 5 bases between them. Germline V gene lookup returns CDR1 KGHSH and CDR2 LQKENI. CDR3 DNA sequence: TGTGCCAGCTCCCCAGCTGGGGCCAACGTCCTGACTTTC. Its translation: CASSPAGANVLTF.

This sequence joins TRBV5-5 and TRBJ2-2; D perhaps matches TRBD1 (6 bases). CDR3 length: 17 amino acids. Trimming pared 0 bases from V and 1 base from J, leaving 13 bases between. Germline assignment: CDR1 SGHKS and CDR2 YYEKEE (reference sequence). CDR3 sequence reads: CASSLEPRDKNTGELFF. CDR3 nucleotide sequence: TGTGCCAGCAGCTTGGAGCCCCGGGACAAGAACACCGGGGAGCTGTTTTTT.

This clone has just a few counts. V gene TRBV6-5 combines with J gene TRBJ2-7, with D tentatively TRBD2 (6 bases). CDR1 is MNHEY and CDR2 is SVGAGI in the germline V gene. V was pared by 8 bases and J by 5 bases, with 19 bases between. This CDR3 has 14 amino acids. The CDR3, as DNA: TGTGCCAGCGGGATGGGTGGAGGGGCCCACGAGCAGTACGTC. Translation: CASGMGGGAHEQYV.

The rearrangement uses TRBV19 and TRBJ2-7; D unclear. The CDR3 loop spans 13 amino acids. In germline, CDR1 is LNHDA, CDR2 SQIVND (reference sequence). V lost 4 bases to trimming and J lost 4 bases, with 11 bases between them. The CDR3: CASSNTGTYEQYF. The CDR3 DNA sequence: TGTGCCAGTAGTAATACGGGCACGTACGAGCAGTACTTC.

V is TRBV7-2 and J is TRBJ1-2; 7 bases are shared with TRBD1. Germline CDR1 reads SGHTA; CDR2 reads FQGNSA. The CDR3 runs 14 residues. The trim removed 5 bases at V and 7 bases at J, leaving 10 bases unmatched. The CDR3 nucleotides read TGTGCCAGCAGCAACAGGGGCAAGCGAATTGGCTACACCTTC. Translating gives CASSNRGKRIGYTF.

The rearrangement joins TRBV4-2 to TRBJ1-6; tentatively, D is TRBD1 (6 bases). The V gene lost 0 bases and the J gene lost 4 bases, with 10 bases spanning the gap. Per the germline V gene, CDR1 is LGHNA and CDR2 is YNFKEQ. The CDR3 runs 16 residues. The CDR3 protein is CASSQDQGRYNSPLHF. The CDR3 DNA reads TGTGCCAGCAGCCAAGATCAGGGGCGATATAATTCACCCCTCCACTTT.

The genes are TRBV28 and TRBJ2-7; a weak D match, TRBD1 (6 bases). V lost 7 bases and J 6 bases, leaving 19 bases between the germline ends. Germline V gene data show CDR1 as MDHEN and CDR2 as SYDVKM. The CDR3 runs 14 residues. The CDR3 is CASTDGQLTAEQYF. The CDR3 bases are TGTGCCAGCACGGATGGACAGCTTACGGCCGAGCAGTACTTC.

CDR3 coding DNA: TGTGCCAGTAGTCGGACTAGCGGGGGGCGGCGCACCGGGGAGCTGTTTTTT. Its translation: CASSRTSGGRRTGELFF. This sequence joins TRBV19 and TRBJ2-2, with 14 bases fitting TRBD2. The CDR3 has 17 residues. Losses at the gene ends were 5 bases for V and 4 bases for J; bases not matched to a gene: 6. In germline, CDR1 is LNHDA, CDR2 SQIVND (reference sequence). The variable domain in full, with the rest retrieved from reference TRBV19 and TRBJ2-2, is DGGITQSPKYLFRKEGQNVTLSCEQNLNHDAMYWYRQDPGQGLRLIYYSQIVNDFQKGDIAEGYSVSREKKESFPLTVTSAQKNPTAFYLCASSRTSGGRRTGELFFGEGSRLTVL.

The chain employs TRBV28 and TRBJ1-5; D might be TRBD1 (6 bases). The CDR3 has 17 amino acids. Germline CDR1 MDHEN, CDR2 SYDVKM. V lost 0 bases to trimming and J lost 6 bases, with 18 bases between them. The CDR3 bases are TGTGCCAGCAGTTTATGGGGGGGCGGAGGGAAAGGTCAGCCCCAGCATTTT. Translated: CASSLWGGGGKGQPQHF.

The CDR3: CATSRRLAADADTQYF. The CDR3 bases are TGTGCCACCAGCAGGAGACTAGCGGCTGATGCAGATACGCAGTATTTT. This chain joins TRBV15 and TRBJ2-3; TRBD2 matches at 9 bases. Germline lookup yields CDR1 LNHNV and CDR2 YYDKDF (reference sequence). Trimming took 3 bases from V and 4 from J; bases not matched to a gene: 8. The CDR3 is 16 residues long.

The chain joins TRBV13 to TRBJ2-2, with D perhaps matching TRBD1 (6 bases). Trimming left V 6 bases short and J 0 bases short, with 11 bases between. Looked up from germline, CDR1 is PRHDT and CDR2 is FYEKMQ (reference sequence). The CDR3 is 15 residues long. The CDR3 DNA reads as TGTGCCAGCAGGGCCGGGACAACGAACACCGGGGAGCTGTTTTTT. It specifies CASRAGTTNTGELFF. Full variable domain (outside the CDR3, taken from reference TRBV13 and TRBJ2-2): AAGVIQSPRHLIKEKRETATLKCYPIPRHDTVYWYQQGPGQDPQFLISFYEKMQSDKGSIPDRFSAQQFSDYHSELNMSSLELGDSALYFCASRAGTTNTGELFFGEGSRLTVL.

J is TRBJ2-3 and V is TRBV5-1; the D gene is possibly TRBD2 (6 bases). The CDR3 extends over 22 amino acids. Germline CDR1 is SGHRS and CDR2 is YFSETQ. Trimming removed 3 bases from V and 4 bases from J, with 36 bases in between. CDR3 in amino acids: CASSSGLIPSYSTFRVSDTQYF. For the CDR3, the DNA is TGCGCCAGCAGCTCGGGACTCATTCCTTCTTACAGCACCTTTAGAGTTTCAGATACGCAGTATTTT.

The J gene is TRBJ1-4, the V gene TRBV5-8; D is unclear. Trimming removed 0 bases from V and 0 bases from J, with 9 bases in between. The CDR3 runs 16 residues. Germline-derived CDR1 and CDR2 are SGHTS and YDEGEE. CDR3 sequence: CASSLGVQTTNEKLFF. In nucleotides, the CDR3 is TGTGCCAGCAGCTTGGGTGTCCAGACAACTAATGAAAAACTGTTTTTT.